The source of this T cell receptor beta chain is a study of shared clonotypes between healthy human individuals. Sequencing was performed with immunoSEQ multiplex PCR; in TCRdb, only in-frame clones are kept and a portion is missing. This sample has around 1,900,000 clones, with about 94% found just once. Study results and caveats: Richness estimates generally favored naive over memory subsets. Shared across a few donors were around 5% of the naive CD4 clonotypes.

V lost 5 bases and J lost 9; bases outside the gene matches: 15. There are 16 residues in the CDR3. CDR1 MDHEN and CDR2 SYDVKM come from the germline V gene. Terminally differentiated effector memory CD45RA+ cells were left out of the naive CD8 fraction, which was CD45RO-negative and positively selected for CCR7. In the case of this clone: What it recognizes is unknown.

Sequencing input: naive CD8+ T cells from PBMCs. The genes are TRBV28 and TRBJ1-4; 7 bases fit TRBD1. The sequence was collected from a man aged 18 to 35 in good health. Some clones in this sample may be carry-over from other donors' samples. The CDR3 bases are TGTGCCAGCAGTCCTACGAAGACAGGGAAGGAGAAAAAACTGTTTTTT. It translates to CASSPTKTGKEKKLFF.